The source of this T cell receptor (beta chain) is a study of blood T cell repertoires in COVID-19. Overall study context: Sources were T cells, B-cell-depleted T cells, or PBMCs; the material itself was cDNA or gDNA.

This CDR3 is 15 amino acids long. V lost 1 base to trimming and J lost 3 bases; unmatched junction nucleotides: 2. Germline V CDR1 and CDR2: MNHEY, SMNVEV (reference sequence). Clones were read by immunoSEQ multiplex PCR, and TCRdb kept only the in-frame ones, dropping some. Seen here are 67,000 or so clones, around 84% observed once, and the top ten hold approximately 0.8%. Sequencing was performed on peripheral blood. This clonotype was obtained from a woman in her seventies with acute or convalescent COVID-19. The chain is built from TRBV27 and TRBJ2-2; TRBD1 matches at 7 bases. CDR3 sequence reads: CASSLWDSYTGELFF. The CDR3 DNA sequence: TGTGCCAGCAGTTTATGGGACAGCTACACCGGGGAGCTGTTTTTT.